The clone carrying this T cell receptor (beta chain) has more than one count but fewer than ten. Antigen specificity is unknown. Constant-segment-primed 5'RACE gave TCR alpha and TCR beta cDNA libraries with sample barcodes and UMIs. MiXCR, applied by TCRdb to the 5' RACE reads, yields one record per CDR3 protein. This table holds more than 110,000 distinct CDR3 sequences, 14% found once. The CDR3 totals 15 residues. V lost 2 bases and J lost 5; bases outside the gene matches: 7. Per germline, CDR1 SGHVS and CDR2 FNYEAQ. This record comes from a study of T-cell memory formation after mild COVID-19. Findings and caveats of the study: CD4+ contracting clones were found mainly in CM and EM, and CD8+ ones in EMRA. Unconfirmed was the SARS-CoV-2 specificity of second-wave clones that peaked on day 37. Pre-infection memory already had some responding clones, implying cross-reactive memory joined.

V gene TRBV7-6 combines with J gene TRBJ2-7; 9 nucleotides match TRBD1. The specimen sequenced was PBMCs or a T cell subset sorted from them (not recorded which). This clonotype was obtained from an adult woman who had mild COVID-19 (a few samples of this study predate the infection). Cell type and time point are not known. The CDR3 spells CASSLSGTGFDEQYF. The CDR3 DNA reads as TGTGCCAGCAGCTTATCCGGGACAGGGTTTGACGAGCAGTACTTC.